This entry concerns a single TCR beta chain. It lacks a known antigen. One base away there is no much larger clone; base qualities are not given. Sequences SNHLY (CDR1) and FYNNEI (CDR2) are obtained from the germline V gene. The trim is 7 bases for V and 1 base for J, with a gap of 19 bases between the germline ends. Its CDR3 holds 16 amino acids, cysteine through phenylalanine. CDR3 DNA only is kept here, 48 bases in frame from base 1. The cohort comprised hundreds of healthy bone marrow donors. Cohort members were all nominally healthy when sampled, although unrecorded immune exposures were likely present. The donor tested CMV seronegative and was one of the 352 seronegative cohort members. A peripheral blood sample was collected from each donor, and TCR beta sequencing was performed on peripheral blood mononuclear cells. Genomic DNA extraction from the blood cell samples was performed with the Qiagen DNeasy Blood Extraction Kit.

The source of the sample is a study of cytomegalovirus exposure and HLA in healthy donors (dated by TCRdb to 2017 to 2019). Regarding the complete study: In an earlier analysis of some 610 of the donors, 276 Gb of sequence data and roughly 100 million unique TCR beta sequences from about 179 million T cells were reported. A later genetic analysis used genome-wide SNP genotypes for about three fifths of the roughly 700 donors, treating that subset as a discovery cohort. All discovery cohort repertoires had been generated on a single sequencing platform. To predict cytomegalovirus infection status, the study combined high-throughput TCR immunosequencing, statistical association of individual TCRs with disease status, and machine learning. Donor age, sex, ethnicity and CMV serostatus were compiled together with the repertoire data. Besides the first cohort of around 700 subjects, a separate validation cohort made up of 120 or so different subjects was used. The study profiled the T cell repertoires of under 850 subjects by immunosequencing and related them to cytomegalovirus serostatus. Among around 400 genotyped donors of the cohort, an average of approximately 200,000 unique TCR beta nucleotide sequences was sequenced per donor, of which about 20% were non-productive. To study patterns of TCR occurrence, a later analysis re-analyzed previously published TCR beta repertoires from 550 to 800 donors and added high-resolution HLA genotyping. The number of donors typed differed by locus, with about 620-630 for A, B, C, DRB1 and DQB1, over 500 for DQA1, 600 to 610 for DPA1, and roughly 450 for DPB1. Rather than drawing on any new phenotypic data, the later analysis identified candidate immune exposures from TCR beta sequences and the way those sequences occurred across donors. The study aimed to test whether signatures of past pathogen exposure could be identified by cataloging public T cell receptors. Because of strong linkage in the cohort, four to six DR-DQ haplotypes were treated as single units for association and clustering. Around 320 gigabases of sequencing data and around 87 million unique TCR sequences were included in an early release covering roughly 600 HLA-typed donors. Of the roughly 390 genotyped donors, about 84% fell in the genetic ancestry cluster associated with self-reported Caucasian donors. An earlier analysis of several hundred of the donors applied high-throughput TCR beta sequencing to assess whether each TCR beta V gene segment acted as functional or pseudogenic. Class I and class II HLA loci were covered by the typing at four-digit resolution. Broad study findings and their caveats: In an earlier analysis of more than 450 of the donors, most TCR beta V segments were observed in productive rearrangements about 90% or about 30% of the time, broadly matching IMGT annotations. Roughly uniform sequencing depth across donors was assumed in presence/absence analyses, although this assumption may not hold. Assigning TCR associations to individual alleles was difficult when HLA alleles, especially DR and DQ, strongly co-occurred. The authors suggested that the approach could potentially be extended to other disease states and immunological phenotypes. The earlier analysis of 450 to 700 of the donors excluded some 15 rarely observed V segments, including chromosome 9 orphons, because counts were too low. A later analysis found that most CMV-associated TCR beta chains appeared HLA-restricted, with HLA associations seemingly driven largely by CMV exposure. A few of the identified cytomegalovirus-associated TCR beta chains were confirmed in vitro to be specific for cytomegalovirus antigens. A cluster of highly shared sequence variants was judged likely to represent a technical artifact of the sequencing pipeline. According to a later analysis, parvovirus B19, influenza, CMV and Epstein-Barr virus appeared linked to several top co-occurrence clusters. A further reported finding was that TCR beta sequences accurately predicted the HLA-A and HLA-B alleles for most subjects in the first cohort. A later analysis associated about 17,000 TCR beta sequences with specific HLA alleles at a false discovery rate of 0.05. According to a later analysis, TCR association rates differed among HLA loci, with DRB1 alleles showing the most associated TCRs and HLA-C alleles showing the fewest. The classifier was reported to diagnose cytomegalovirus status with high specificity and sensitivity in both the original and validation cohorts. Because HLA typing was missing for some donors at each locus, association tests included only the typed subset. The study listed approximately 150 TCR beta chains as associated with cytomegalovirus. Most TCR sequences were observed very rarely across donors, whereas some public TCRs were present in many individuals. For the cohort, immune exposure information was limited to CMV serostatus. The 87-base-pair reads could not distinguish some IMGT-functional V segments, including TRBV6-2 and TRBV6-3, so those segments were excluded. In a later genetic analysis, a missense DCLRE1C variant was associated with V-gene and J-gene trimming of TCR beta chains, and the association was replicated in an independent cohort. A later analysis found that HLA-associated TCR beta chains were more clonally expanded and had lower generation probabilities than equally common non-associated chains. Linkage disequilibrium might explain the correlated functional status among segregating V segments, but an unknown experimental factor could not be excluded. According to a later genetic analysis, donors in an Asian-associated ancestry cluster had fewer N-insertions in productive TCRs than the roughly 700-donor mean. The cohort was sequenced for TCR beta chains only, and without alpha or paired-chain data the features that could be detected were limited.

Library method: the immunoSEQ multiplex PCR assay. For the multiplex PCR, a mixture combining 60 forward primers for TCR Vbeta segments and 13 reverse primers for TCR Jbeta segments was used. The CDR3 region of rearranged TCR beta genes was amplified from genomic DNA by a multiplex PCR assay. Amplified TCR beta libraries were sequenced as 87-base-pair reads on the Illumina HiSeq System. Concerning the study's data processing: A later analysis tallied 70 million to 100 million unique TCR beta chains across the 660 or so repertoires, and some 12 million of those chains were shared by two or more donors. Raw reads were error-corrected and collapsed into unique sequences with a nearest-neighbor algorithm that merged closely related sequences to remove PCR and sequencing errors. V, D and J gene segments were assigned by aligning CDR3 sequences to IMGT reference sequences. For a sequence to be retained, at least a six-nucleotide match to both a V gene segment and a J gene segment was required. Rearrangements were classified as productive when the CDR3 lacked stop codons and remained in frame with V and J, and all other rearrangements were classified as non-productive. Following IMGT convention, CDR3 was defined as the stretch from the second conserved V-encoded cysteine to the conserved J-encoded phenylalanine. In an earlier analysis of around 600 of the donors, sequences lacking an unambiguous match to a single V gene segment were excluded. In an earlier analysis of almost 600 of the donors, a V segment was called functional when productive rearrangements were above 56.7%, and segregating when the standard deviation between donors exceeded 5%. A statistical classification framework was developed to diagnose cytomegalovirus status using the catalog of TCR beta chain sequences. In a later analysis, TCR nucleotide sequences were compared against IMGT/GENE-DB human TR gene sequences so that V and J genes could be assigned. A later analysis assigned CDR3 sequences and most-parsimonious VDJ recombination scenarios with the TCRdist pipeline. In a later analysis, each TCR beta chain was defined by its CDR3 amino acid sequence together with its V-gene family, and reads lacking a unique V-gene family were excluded. In a later analysis, some 600 highly shared, low-generation-probability nucleotide sequences were removed to address suspected cross-contamination and a sequencing artifact. A later analysis calculated a clonal expansion index for each public chain from normalized within-repertoire ranks of inferred template counts. Generation probabilities in a later analysis came from a VDJ recombination model fitted to out-of-frame rearrangements, and those results were checked against IGoR. Hypergeometric tests were used in a later analysis to score TCR-TCR, TCR-HLA and TCR-CMV co-occurrence, with a repertoire-size bias correction applied to the TCR pairs. In a later analysis, false discovery rates were estimated by permuting HLA or CMV assignments 20 times. A later analysis grouped co-occurring TCRs with DBSCAN, adding TCRdist sequence similarity when clustering within HLA-allele-positive subsets. Repertoires with fewer than 30,000 or more than 120,000 public chains were left out of co-occurrence clustering, as were about 5 repertoires with anomalous nucleotide sharing. Drawn from immuneACCESS, this table holds only the in-frame rearrangements with V and J called that TCRdb kept. Clones are partly lost; checked studies trace under half to an unresolved V gene and leave the rest unexplained. That table furnishes V, J and clone size, whereas the DNA furnished D and trimming. This sample comprises 70,000 to 90,000 clones, over 60% of them detected only once. The ten largest clones represent roughly 4.2% of the sample.

Input material: PBMCs. The TCR sequence derives from a man aged 55 to 70 in good health and CMV-seronegative. The rearranged segments are TRBV2 and TRBJ1-1, with TRBD1 as a weak D call on 5 bases. Here is the DNA: TGTGCCAGCAACTTTAGGACCGGGGGGACGAACACTGAAGCTTTCTTT. Translated, it gives CASNFRTGGTNTEAFF.